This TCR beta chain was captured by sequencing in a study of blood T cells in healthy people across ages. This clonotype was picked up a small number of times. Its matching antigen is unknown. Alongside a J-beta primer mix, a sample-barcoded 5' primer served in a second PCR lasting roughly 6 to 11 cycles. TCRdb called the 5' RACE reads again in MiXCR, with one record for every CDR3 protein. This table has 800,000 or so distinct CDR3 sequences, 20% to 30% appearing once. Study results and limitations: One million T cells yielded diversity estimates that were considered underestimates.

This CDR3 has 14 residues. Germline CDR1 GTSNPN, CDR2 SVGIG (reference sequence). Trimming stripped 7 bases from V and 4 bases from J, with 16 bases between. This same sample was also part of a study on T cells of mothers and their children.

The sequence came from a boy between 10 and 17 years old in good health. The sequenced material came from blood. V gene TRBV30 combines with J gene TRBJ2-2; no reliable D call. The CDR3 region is CAYPGEESTGELFF. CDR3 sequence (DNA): TGTGCCTACCCTGGAGAAGAGAGCACCGGGGAGCTGTTTTTT.